This T cell receptor (beta chain) was found in a study of blood T cell repertoires in COVID-19. Looking at the study overall: COVID-19 samples from acute and convalescent phases originated in the United States, Italy and Spain. T cells, B-cell-depleted T cells, or PBMCs provided the cDNA or gDNA that served as material.

Produced via immunoSEQ multiplex PCR; TCRdb's table is partial and in-frame only. The data hold approximately 260,000 clones, with nearly 90% observed a single time. V trimming: 2 bases; J trimming: 8 bases; junction bases outside the gene matches: 5. The CDR3 loop spans 13 amino acids. Per the germline V gene, CDR1 is LGHNA and CDR2 is YNFKEQ. This clone appeared a single time. The source material was peripheral blood. This receptor was obtained from a middle-aged woman who had recovered from COVID-19. This sequence joins TRBV4-2 and TRBJ1-2, with TRBD1 matching over 7 bases. The CDR3 region has the DNA TGTGCCAGCAGCCAACCGACAGGGTTGGGCTACACCTTC. It translates to CASSQPTGLGYTF.